This T cell receptor (beta chain) originates from a study of regulatory T cells in long-lasting Graves disease (dated by TCRdb to the early 2020s). For context, the study as a whole: Antithyroid drugs had been taken for less than 3 months by newly diagnosed Graves' disease patients. The study was registered as a clinical trial and conducted in China. TCR sequencing covered some 13 persistent and around 20 newly diagnosed Graves' disease patients, 33 samples in total. Patients with persistent Graves' disease were compared with patients with newly diagnosed Graves' disease using TCR sequencing and RNA sequencing of peripheral blood.

From a lookup of the germline V gene, CDR1 and CDR2 are MNHNS and SASEGT. A total of 13 residues make up the CDR3, ends included. CDR3 DNA only is kept here, 39 bases in frame from base 1. The germline V end is reduced by 3 bases and the J end by 5 bases; junction bases left unmatched: 2. The time point label corresponds to: newly diagnosed GD, antithyroid drugs for less than 3 months. For both TCR sequencing and RNA sequencing, RNA was extracted from PBMCs in TRIzol. The diagnosis of Graves' disease followed American Thyroid Association guidelines. Patients for the study were recruited at an endocrinology department in Xi'an, China. From each patient, around 9 milliliters of peripheral blood was collected into an EDTA anticoagulant tube. Ficoll Paque Plus density gradient separation was used to isolate PBMCs, and no further T cell sorting was done. An Agilent 2100 Bioanalyzer and agarose gel were used to assess RNA quality, and a NanoDrop 2000 was used to measure RNA concentration.

Regarding this clonotype: Its antigen target is currently unknown. A much larger clone sits a single nucleotide away, making a read error possible. Because it lacks the conserved phenylalanine or tryptophan at the end, this CDR3 is likely a read error.

General study outcomes and caveats: Persistent disease showed preferential use of TRBV28, TRBJ1-2 and TRBJ2-5, whereas newly diagnosed disease favored TRBV20-1 and TRBJ2-1. Peripheral blood alone was examined, since thyroid tissue, which constituted the primary lesion, could not be accessed. Patients with persistent disease shared more public clonotypes (around 2,700) than newly diagnosed patients did (around 980). Compared with newly diagnosed patients, patients with persistent Graves' disease had lower TCR Shannon entropy and fewer highly expanded clones, which suggests clonal expansion. Sequencing and analysis were restricted to the TCR beta chain. The authors noted that the small sample size was a limitation that may lower accuracy.

Libraries were made using multiplex PCR. The sequencing machine was an Illumina HiSeq 4000. To build TCR beta libraries, CDR3 regions were amplified by Arm-PCR using iRepertoire HTBI primers. Before sequencing, the PCR products underwent gel purification. In the authors' own workflow: Gene usage analysis of CDR3 amino acid clonotypes used the roughly 60 TRBV and 14 TRBJ segments found across samples. COPE and FqMerger were used to merge the filtered high-quality paired reads into contigs. BLAST was used to align contigs to IMGT TRBV, TRBD and TRBJ reference genes, and CDR3 was defined according to IMGT. Highly expanded clones were defined as clonotypes with a frequency above 0.1%. Shannon entropy served as the measure of repertoire diversity, while the Gini coefficient captured V-J evenness. Clonotypes shared by more than one individual were considered public. The public sequencing data were trimmed at Q25 with fastp and processed into clonotypes with MiXCR by TCRdb, which kept only in-frame beta chains. CDR3 protein duplicates are merged, each entry listing the most common genes and DNA. It is TCRdb's table, rather than the study itself, that gives the V and J calls and clone size. The sample table shows under 450,000 distinct CDR3 sequences, and roughly 16% are seen once. The ten largest clones take up just over 20% of the sample.

These records were also assigned to another study, of T cells in Graves' hyperthyroidism and ophthalmopathy. From that second study: Stable Graves' hyperthyroidism was defined as no progression to ophthalmopathy during 18 months of follow-up. Hyperthyroidism patients were newly diagnosed, with disease duration under 2 months, and aged 18 to 65 years. The study excluded patients with uncontrolled infections, other autoimmune diseases, pregnancy or lactation. Diagnoses were based on clinical symptoms, serum thyroxine and TRAb, thyroid ultrasound and orbital computed tomography. A first-round RT-PCR of the TCR CDR3 used the HTBI primer set with the Qiagen OneStep RT-PCR kit. Blood samples also contained most of the expanded thyroid clonotypes (frequency above 0.001), which suggests that blood repertoires may reflect thyroid immune responses. In cross-validation, a model built on a 13 V-J signature told ophthalmopathy apart from stable hyperthyroidism with about 90% sensitivity and around 81% specificity, and in testing the same model reached 80%/75%. In validation, progression to ophthalmopathy was predicted by the model with almost 71% sensitivity and roughly 76% specificity, a median of roughly 6.4 months before onset. To identify distinguishing TCR V-J signatures, a discovery cohort of around 100 patients was used, comprising fewer than 45 with Graves' ophthalmopathy and around 57 with stable Graves' hyperthyroidism. Whether ophthalmopathy could be predicted prospectively was tested in an independent validation cohort made up of roughly 19 hyperthyroidism patients plus 17 patients who later progressed to ophthalmopathy. The 75 to 100 discovery patients were randomly split 7:3 into training and test sets. In roughly six Graves' hyperthyroidism patients, the study also compared T-cell repertoires from thyroid tissue with T-cell repertoires from blood. After sampling, hyperthyroidism patients received methimazole starting at 30 mg daily, and ophthalmopathy patients received high-dose intravenous methylprednisolone. Libraries were constructed in a second round of multiplex PCR, after which size selection and purification were carried out. The libraries were sequenced on an Illumina HiSeq2000 using paired-end 100 bp reads. SOAPnuke was used to process the raw data, removing reads that contained adapters or uncalled bases, had a mean Phred below 15, or lacked an exact match to the constant primer or identifier. High-quality paired reads were merged with COPE v1.2.5, and unique nucleotide sequences were defined as clonotypes. MiTCR v1.1 was used to align the clonotypes against IMGT TRBV, TRBD and TRBJ reference segments. Only V-J combinations with frequency above 0.0001, covering 99.2% of repertoires, were analysed. The TCS score was defined as F50 (clonal expansion) divided by E x V (chaos), with BLOSUM62-based TCRdist calculated between CDR3 peptides within each V-J. Welch's t-statistics and random forest reduced roughly 530 V-J features to 13, which were used in a naive Bayes classifier (R e1071). Sample size was not statistically predetermined, and blinding of investigators to group allocation was not performed. The paper reports TCR Vbeta CDR3 sequencing of approximately 140 peripheral blood samples: some 41 ophthalmopathy, fewer than 85 hyperthyroidism and around 17 progressor patients.

The chain uses TRBV6-1 and TRBJ2-5; 8 junctional bases match TRBD1. Specimen: peripheral blood mononuclear cells (PBMCs), collected at new diagnosis, from a patient treated with antithyroid drugs. This TCR was recovered from a woman aged 18-35 years with Graves disease. Donor details come from another sample of the same person, matched by shared clones. The CDR3 region has the sequence CASSDRGLETQYL. The DNA sequence is as follows: TGTGCCAGCAGTGACAGGGGGCTGGAGACCCAGTACCTC.